The 30 T cell receptor beta chains listed next were all sequenced from one sample in a study of naive CD8 T cells in extremely preterm neonates. These receptors lack a known antigen. General study findings and limits: Preterm infants showed shorter CDR3s, fewer N additions and less trimming than older groups.

Extremely preterm births at roughly 22-27 weeks of gestation supplied the samples. Profiling relied on immunoSEQ multiplex PCR, and the TCRdb table lists in-frame clones only, not all of them. The sample carries about 5,000 clones, 90% to 95% recorded once. The sequenced sample was naive CD8+ T cells from cord blood. The receptors come from a boy who was born preterm.

This chain connects TRBV4-1 to TRBJ2-7; D might be TRBD1 (6 bases). V gave up 2 bases and J gave up 2 bases, with 10 bases separating them. The CDR3 is 14 amino acids. Germline assignment: CDR1 MGHRA and CDR2 YSYEKL. The CDR3 loop is CASSQRDKTYEQYF. The CDR3 DNA follows: TGCGCCAGCAGCCAACGGGACAAAACCTACGAGCAGTACTTC.

The chain combines TRBV25-1 with TRBJ2-3; maybe TRBD1 (5 bases). CDR1 and CDR2 from the germline V gene are MGHDK and SYGVNS. The CDR3 covers 14 residues. Trimming left V 3 bases short and J 1 base short, with 8 bases between. CDR3 coding DNA: TGTGCCAGCAGTGACACAGGAGGCACAGATACGCAGTATTTT. This encodes CASSDTGGTDTQYF. Combining the CDR3 with reference TRBV25-1 and TRBJ2-3 gives the whole variable domain EADIYQTPRYLVIGTGKKITLECSQTMGHDKMYWYQQDPGMELHLIHYSYGVNSTEKGDLSSESTVSRIRTEHFPLTLESARPSHTSQYLCASSDTGGTDTQYFGPGTRLTVL.

The CDR3 DNA reads as TGTGCCAGCAGTTTAGGGGGCAATGAGCAGTTCTTC. This translates into CASSLGGNEQFF. This chain links TRBV28 with TRBJ2-1; D might be TRBD1 or TRBD2, each matching 5 bases. The germline CDR1 and CDR2 sequences are MDHEN and SYDVKM. V gave up 2 bases and J gave up 6 bases, with 5 bases separating them. The CDR3 runs 12 residues.

The chain has TRBV25-1 and TRBJ1-1, with D perhaps TRBD1 (5 bases). Germline CDR1 and CDR2: MGHDK and SYGVNS. The CDR3 length is 14 residues. The ends were cut back, 3 bases at V and 2 bases at J, with 10 bases in the middle. CDR3 DNA: TGTGCCAGCAGTGATTACGGACAAAACACTGAAGCTTTCTTT. Residues: CASSDYGQNTEAFF.

This chain links TRBV7-2 with TRBJ1-1; D possibly corresponds to TRBD1 (6 bases). V dropped 2 bases and J dropped 4 bases, with 14 bases sitting between them. This CDR3 region has 15 residues. Per the germline V gene, CDR1 is SGHTA and CDR2 is FQGNSA. CDR3 residues: CASSLKGDYVTEAFF. The CDR3 region has the DNA TGTGCCAGCAGCTTAAAGGGGGACTATGTCACTGAAGCTTTCTTT.

The chain combines TRBV4-2 with TRBJ2-7; perhaps TRBD2 as D (5 bases). Germline assignment: CDR1 LGHNA and CDR2 YNFKEQ. Trimming stripped 1 base from V and 0 bases from J, with 10 bases between. The CDR3 length is 15 residues. The CDR3 loop reads CASSQGQDSSYEQYF. In DNA, the CDR3 is TGTGCCAGCAGCCAAGGGCAGGACTCCTCCTACGAGCAGTACTTC.

In the case of this clone: A junction boundary mismatches the germline segment, possibly from a read error. The chain joins TRBV6-4 to TRBJ1-6; D not certain. Per germline, CDR1 MRHNA and CDR2 SNTAGT. CDR3 length: 13 residues. CDR3 coding DNA: TGTGTCAGCAGTGACTCGACAAATTCACCCCTCCACTTT. It translates to CVSSDSTNSPLHF.

The J gene is TRBJ2-7, the V gene TRBV11-2, with a possible D match to TRBD1 (5 bases). The CDR3 is 13 amino acids. Germline loops: CDR1 SGHAT, CDR2 FQNNGV. V was pared by 1 base and J by 2 bases, with 6 bases between. The CDR3 loop is CASSLGTTYEQYF. Here the CDR3 DNA reads TGTGCCAGCAGCTTAGGGACAACCTACGAGCAGTACTTC.

This clone was counted a single time. This chain uses TRBV9 with TRBJ1-1; unclear D gene. V shed 0 bases and J shed 0 bases, with 9 bases lying between them. Germline assignment: CDR1 SGDLS and CDR2 YYNGEE. The CDR3 sequence is 15 residues long. The CDR3 reads CASSVEVGLNTEAFF. The CDR3 coding sequence is TGTGCCAGCAGCGTAGAAGTGGGGTTGAACACTGAAGCTTTCTTT.

The genes are TRBV4-3 and TRBJ1-6; no reliable D call. Trimming pared 7 bases from V and 9 bases from J, leaving 10 bases between. Germline CDR1 LGHNA, CDR2 YSLEER. This CDR3 is built from 12 residues. The CDR3 sequence: CASNQGSSPLHF. DNA for the CDR3: TGCGCCAGCAATCAAGGTAGTTCACCCCTCCACTTT.

This clone has only one observation. CDR3 nucleotide sequence: TGTGCCAGCAGTTTACACCCTAACTATGGCTACACCTTC. Amino acids: CASSLHPNYGYTF. This chain connects TRBV27 to TRBJ1-2; D is unresolved. The germline gives CDR1 MNHEY, CDR2 SMNVEV (reference sequence). Trimming took 2 bases from V and 0 from J, leaving 4 bases between them. This CDR3 contains 13 residues.

The chain joins TRBV19 to TRBJ2-7; 11 bases align to TRBD2. Trimming at V came to 5 bases and at J to 2 bases, leaving 2 bases not matched to a gene. This CDR3 comprises 14 residues. Germline-derived CDR1 and CDR2 are LNHDA and SQIVND (reference sequence). CDR3 sequence reads: CASSRGLAAYEQYF. Written as DNA, the CDR3 is TGTGCCAGTAGTCGGGGACTAGCGGCCTACGAGCAGTACTTC.

The rearrangement joins TRBV6-6 to TRBJ2-1; D is uncertain. Germline V gene data show CDR1 as MNHNY and CDR2 as SVGAGI (reference sequence). Trimming removed 8 bases from V and 0 bases from J, with 11 bases in between. The CDR3 has 14 residues. The DNA for the CDR3 is TGTGCCAGCGGCGACTTGAGCTCCTACAATGAGCAGTTCTTC. Amino acid sequence: CASGDLSSYNEQFF.

The J gene is TRBJ2-1, the V gene TRBV28; no definite D call. From germline, CDR1 is MDHEN and CDR2 SYDVKM. The CDR3 length is 14 residues. Between the trimmed V and J ends, which lost 6 bases and 0 bases, there was a span of 9 bases. Here the CDR3 DNA reads TGTGCCAGCAGCCCTAGTTTCTCCTACAATGAGCAGTTCTTC. It is translated as CASSPSFSYNEQFF.

V gene TRBV4-1 combines with J gene TRBJ2-4; D unresolved. The length of the CDR3 is 14 residues. Trimming removed 0 bases from V and 1 base from J, with 4 bases in between. Germline V lookup: CDR1 MGHRA, CDR2 YSYEKL. The CDR3 is CASSQEGAKNIQYF. In DNA form, the CDR3 reads TGCGCCAGCAGCCAAGAAGGGGCCAAAAACATTCAGTACTTC.

The chain recombines TRBV25-1 with TRBJ1-1; D is uncertain. Germline V CDR1 and CDR2: MGHDK, SYGVNS. The CDR3 has 14 residues. V lost 3 bases to trimming and J lost 0 bases, with 8 bases between them. CDR3 DNA: TGTGCCAGCAGTGATAGGGCACTGAACACTGAAGCTTTCTTT. It translates to CASSDRALNTEAFF.

V gene TRBV6-5 combines with J gene TRBJ1-1, with D perhaps matching TRBD1 (6 bases). Germline CDR1 is MNHEY and CDR2 is SVGAGI. V gave up 0 bases and J gave up 0 bases, with 8 bases separating them. This CDR3 comprises 15 residues. CDR3 sequence: CASSYSGHMNTEAFF. The CDR3 DNA reads as TGTGCCAGCAGTTACTCGGGACACATGAACACTGAAGCTTTCTTT.

This chain connects TRBV28 to TRBJ2-7, with 7 nucleotides matching TRBD1. The V gene's germline CDR1 is MDHEN and CDR2 SYDVKM. The length of the CDR3 is 14 residues. V gave up 3 bases and J gave up 3 bases; unmatched junction bases: 5. For the CDR3, the DNA is TGTGCCAGCAGTTTTACAGGGGCCCACTACGAGCAGTACTTC. Translation gives CASSFTGAHYEQYF.

V gene TRBV27 combines with J gene TRBJ1-3; D might be TRBD1 (5 bases). V lost 6 bases and J lost 2, with 8 bases in between. Per germline, CDR1 MNHEY and CDR2 SMNVEV (reference sequence). The CDR3 consists of 13 residues. The CDR3 DNA is TGTGCCAGCAGCCGGACAACTGGAAACACCATATATTTT. Protein: CASSRTTGNTIYF.

This clone was seen just once. The V gene is TRBV15, the J gene TRBJ2-7, with D perhaps given as TRBD1 or TRBD2 (5 bases each). Germline V gene data show CDR1 as LNHNV and CDR2 as YYDKDF (reference sequence). Trimming left V 0 bases short and J 4 bases short, with 13 bases between. This CDR3 has 15 amino acids. CDR3 bases: TGTGCCACCAGCAGAGAGGGGGTGGGGGTTTACGAGCAGTACTTC. As protein: CATSREGVGVYEQYF.

Comments on this clone: The same CDR3 is also encoded by other DNA sequences in this sample. The V call is TRBV30, the J call TRBJ1-5; D possibly corresponds to TRBD1 (6 bases). The V end lost 6 bases, the J end lost 2 bases, and 20 bases lay between the germline ends. The CDR3 contains 16 residues. Germline CDR1 and CDR2: GTSNPN and SVGIG (reference sequence). The CDR3 spells CACSGVGGLGNQPQHF. CDR3 nucleotide sequence: TGTGCCTGTTCAGGAGTGGGGGGCTTAGGCAATCAGCCCCAGCATTTT.

The chain links TRBV7-2 to TRBJ2-1; 9 bases agree with TRBD2. Trimming cost V 2 bases and J 1 base; bases outside gene matches: 0. Germline values: CDR1 SGHTA, CDR2 FQGNSA. CDR3 size: 15 residues. The CDR3 sequence: CASSLLAGSYNEQFF. The CDR3 bases are TGTGCCAGCAGCTTACTAGCGGGATCCTACAATGAGCAGTTCTTC. Full variable domain (remainder filled in from reference TRBV7-2 and TRBJ2-1): GAGVSQSPSNKVTEKGKDVELRCDPISGHTALYWYRQSLGQGLEFLIYFQGNSAPDKSGLPSDRFSAERTGGSVSTLTIQRTQQEDSAVYLCASSLLAGSYNEQFFGPGTRLTVL.

The chain recombines TRBV27 with TRBJ2-5, with 7 bases aligning to TRBD2. The trim removed 3 bases at V and 0 bases at J, leaving 4 bases unmatched. This CDR3 has 15 amino acids. Germline V gives CDR1 MNHEY, CDR2 SMNVEV (reference sequence). CDR3 DNA sequence: TGTGCCAGCAGTTTGTCGACTAGCTACCAAGAGACCCAGTACTTC. Protein product: CASSLSTSYQETQYF.

The chain couples TRBV27 to TRBJ1-2; 8 nucleotides match TRBD1. This CDR3 is 15 amino acids long. Germline V gene data show CDR1 as MNHEY and CDR2 as SMNVEV (reference sequence). J was trimmed by 2 bases and V by 2 bases; bases with no gene match: 4. The CDR3 loop is CASSLRQGKNYGYTF. CDR3 nucleotide sequence: TGTGCCAGCAGTTTAAGACAGGGGAAAAACTATGGCTACACCTTC.

J is TRBJ2-3 and V is TRBV28; 12 bases match TRBD2. The CDR3 sequence is 13 residues long. J was trimmed by 5 bases and V by 6 bases; bases with no gene match: 0. Germline CDR1 reads MDHEN; CDR2 reads SYDVKM. The CDR3 nucleotides are TGTGCCAGCAGGACTAGCGGGAGAGATACGCAGTATTTT. Protein sequence: CASRTSGRDTQYF.

This chain links TRBV29-1 with TRBJ2-5; 15 nucleotides match TRBD2. The end of the DNA aligns better with TRBJ2-7, so the J call may be wrong. The CDR3 runs 16 residues. Germline loops: CDR1 SQVTM, CDR2 ANQGSEA. The CDR3 sequence is CSVETVGTSGRYEQYF. As DNA, the CDR3 is TGCAGCGTTGAAACGGTCGGGACTAGCGGGAGGTACGAGCAGTACTTC.

This sequence joins TRBV6-6 and TRBJ2-5; 8 bases are shared with TRBD2. Germline assignment: CDR1 MNHNY and CDR2 SVGAGI (reference sequence). CDR3 length: 14 residues. V lost 2 bases, J lost 1 base, and 0 bases stayed unmatched. The CDR3 region is CASSYGTSQETQYF. CDR3 nucleotides: TGTGCCAGCAGTTACGGGACTAGCCAAGAGACCCAGTACTTC.

As DNA, the CDR3 is TGTGCCAGCAGCTTAAGGGACAGGGGGCATGATGGCTACACCTTC. Protein product: CASSLRDRGHDGYTF. The chain is built from TRBV13 and TRBJ1-2; 12 bases agree with TRBD1. The J segment lost 6 bases and the V segment lost 2 bases, leaving 4 bases of the junction unmatched. Germline CDR1 PRHDT, CDR2 FYEKMQ (reference sequence). This CDR3 has 15 residues.

This clone was seen just once. The rearrangement links TRBV7-9 to TRBJ2-7; 7 bases align to TRBD1. Germline V lookup: CDR1 SEHNR, CDR2 FQNEAQ (reference sequence). There are 18 residues in the CDR3. Trimming cost V 0 bases and J 0 bases; bases outside gene matches: 11. In DNA form, the CDR3 reads TGTGCCAGCAGCTTAGCGTTGACAGGGACGCCGGACTCCTACGAGCAGTACTTC. Residues: CASSLALTGTPDSYEQYF.

The V and J genes are TRBV5-1 and TRBJ2-7; D is possibly TRBD2 (6 bases). The germline gives CDR1 SGHRS, CDR2 YFSETQ. This CDR3 contains 16 residues. The V end lost 0 bases, the J end lost 0 bases, and 13 bases lay between the germline ends. This CDR3 reads CASSLARRVSSYEQYF. The CDR3 nucleotides are TGCGCCAGCAGCTTGGCCAGGAGGGTAAGCTCCTACGAGCAGTACTTC.